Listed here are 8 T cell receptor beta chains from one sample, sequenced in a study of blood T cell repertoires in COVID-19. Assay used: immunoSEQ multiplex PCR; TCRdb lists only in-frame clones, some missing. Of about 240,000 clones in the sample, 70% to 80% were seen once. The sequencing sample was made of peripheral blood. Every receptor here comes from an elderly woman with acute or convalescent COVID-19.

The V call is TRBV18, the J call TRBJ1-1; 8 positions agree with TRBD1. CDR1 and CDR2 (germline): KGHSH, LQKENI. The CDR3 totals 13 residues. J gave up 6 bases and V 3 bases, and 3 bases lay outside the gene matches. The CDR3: CASSPTGGAEAFF. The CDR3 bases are TGTGCCAGCTCACCTACAGGGGGGGCTGAAGCTTTCTTT.

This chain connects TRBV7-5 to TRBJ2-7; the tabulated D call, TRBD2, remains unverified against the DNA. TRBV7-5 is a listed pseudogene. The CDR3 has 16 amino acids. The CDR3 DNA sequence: TGTGCCAGAAGCTTAGCCGCTAGCGGGGCAACCTACGAGCAGTACTTC. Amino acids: CARSLAASGATYEQYF.

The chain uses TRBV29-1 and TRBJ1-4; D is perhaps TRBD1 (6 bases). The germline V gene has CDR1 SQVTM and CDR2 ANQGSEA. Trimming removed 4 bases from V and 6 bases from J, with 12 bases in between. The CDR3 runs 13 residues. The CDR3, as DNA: TGCAGCGTTGGATCGGGGGGCCATGAAAAACTGTTTTTT. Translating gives CSVGSGGHEKLFF.

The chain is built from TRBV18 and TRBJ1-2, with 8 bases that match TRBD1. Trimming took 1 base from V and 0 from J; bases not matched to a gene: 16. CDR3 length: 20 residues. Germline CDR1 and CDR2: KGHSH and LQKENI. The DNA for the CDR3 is TGTGCCAGCTCACCACGTGGGGGCGGACAGGGACTACAAGCTAACTATGGCTACACCTTC. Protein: CASSPRGGGQGLQANYGYTF.

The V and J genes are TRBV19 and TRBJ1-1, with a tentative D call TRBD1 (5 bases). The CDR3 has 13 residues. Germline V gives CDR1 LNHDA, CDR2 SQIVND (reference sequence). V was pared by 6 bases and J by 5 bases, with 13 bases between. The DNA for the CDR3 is TGTGCCAGTAGGAGGGGAGGGGAAACTGAAGCTTTCTTT. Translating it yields CASRRGGETEAFF.

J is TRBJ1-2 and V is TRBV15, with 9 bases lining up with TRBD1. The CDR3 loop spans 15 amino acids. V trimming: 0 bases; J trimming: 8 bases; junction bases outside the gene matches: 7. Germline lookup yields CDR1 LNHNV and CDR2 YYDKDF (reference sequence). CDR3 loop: CATSRDRGTGGGYTF. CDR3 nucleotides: TGTGCCACCAGCAGAGATCGGGGAACAGGGGGCGGCTACACCTTC.

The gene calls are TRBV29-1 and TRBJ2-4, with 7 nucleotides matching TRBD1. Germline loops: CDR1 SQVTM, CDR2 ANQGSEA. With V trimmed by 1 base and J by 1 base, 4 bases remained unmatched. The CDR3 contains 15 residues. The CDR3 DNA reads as TGCAGCGTTGAAGGGACGACAGGGGCCAAAAACATTCAGTACTTC. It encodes CSVEGTTGAKNIQYF.

CDR3: CASSSGTGAGNTIYF. CDR3 nucleotides: TGTGCCAGCAGCTCTGGGACAGGGGCCGGAAACACCATATATTTT. The chain uses TRBV6-5 and TRBJ1-3; 10 positions agree with TRBD1. V shed 6 bases and J 4 bases; nucleotides not matched to a gene: 6. CDR1 MNHEY and CDR2 SVGAGI come from the germline V gene. This CDR3 has 15 amino acids.